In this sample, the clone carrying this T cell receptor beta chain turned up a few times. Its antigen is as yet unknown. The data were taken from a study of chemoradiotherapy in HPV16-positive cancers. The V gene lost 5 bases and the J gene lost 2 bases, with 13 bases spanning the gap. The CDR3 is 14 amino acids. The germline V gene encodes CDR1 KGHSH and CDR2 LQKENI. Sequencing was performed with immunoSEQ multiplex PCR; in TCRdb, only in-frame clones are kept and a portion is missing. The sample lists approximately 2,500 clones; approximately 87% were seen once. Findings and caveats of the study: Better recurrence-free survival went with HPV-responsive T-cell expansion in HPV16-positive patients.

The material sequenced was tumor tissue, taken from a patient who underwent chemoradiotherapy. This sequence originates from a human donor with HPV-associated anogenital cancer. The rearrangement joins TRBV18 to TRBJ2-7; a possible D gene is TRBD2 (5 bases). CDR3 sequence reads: CASSIGRGTYEQYF. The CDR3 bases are TGTGCCAGCTCAATAGGGAGAGGGACCTACGAGCAGTACTTC.